The 12 T cell receptor beta chains below all came from one sample that was sequenced in a study of post-analysis software for immune sequencing data. The study, taken as a whole, reports: Five TRBV segments, including TRBV5-6, TRBV5-1 and TRBV20-1, were more frequent in patients than controls.

Included in the TCR beta cDNA libraries were unique molecular identifiers. TCRdb itself ran the PCR reads through MiXCR, one entry per CDR3 protein. The table lists roughly 600,000 distinct CDR3 sequences, 44% of them singletons. Their antigens remain unidentified. The specimen sequenced was blood. These receptors were obtained from a girl under 18 with multiple sclerosis.

This rearrangement joins TRBV20-1 to TRBJ2-1; D uncertain. V was pared by 2 bases and J by 0 bases, with 5 bases between. The germline gives CDR1 DFQATT, CDR2 SNEGSKA (reference sequence). The CDR3 has 13 residues. This CDR3 reads CSARQDSYNEQFF. The CDR3 region has the DNA TGCAGTGCTAGACAGGACTCCTACAATGAGCAGTTCTTC.

The V gene is TRBV7-9, the J gene TRBJ2-7, with D perhaps assigned TRBD1 or TRBD2 (5 bases each). The germline gives CDR1 SEHNR, CDR2 FQNEAQ (reference sequence). The CDR3 has 13 residues. Deletions cut 2 bases from V and 5 bases from J, with 10 bases between. CDR3 loop: CASSLYGGDEQYF. The CDR3 nucleotides read TGTGCCAGCAGCTTATATGGGGGAGACGAGCAGTACTTC.

This clonotype was picked up a small number of times. V gene TRBV3-1 combines with J gene TRBJ2-1, with 10 bases lining up with TRBD2. Germline-derived CDR1 and CDR2 are LGHDT and YNNKEL (reference sequence). Trimming cost V 6 bases and J 10 bases; bases outside gene matches: 12. CDR3 length equals 15 residues. This chain's CDR3 is CASSPTQRGGIEQFF. The CDR3 bases are TGTGCCAGCAGTCCCACTCAGCGGGGGGGCATCGAGCAGTTCTTC.

V and J are TRBV29-1 and TRBJ1-2; no definite D call. V was pared by 5 bases and J by 3 bases, with 13 bases between. The CDR3 spans 13 residues. Germline V gene data show CDR1 as SQVTM and CDR2 as ANQGSEA. The CDR3 nucleotides are TGCAGCGTTACCCAGCGCGCGGACTATGGCTACACCTTC. This translates into CSVTQRADYGYTF.

This clonotype has only a few counts. The chain couples TRBV6-5 to TRBJ1-1, with D possibly matching TRBD1 (6 bases). Trimming took off 6 bases at V and 4 bases at J, with 12 bases between the two ends. The CDR3 consists of 13 residues. Per germline, CDR1 MNHEY and CDR2 SVGAGI. This chain's CDR3 is CASSEGQITEAFF. The CDR3 nucleotides read TGTGCCAGCAGCGAAGGACAGATCACTGAAGCTTTCTTT.

This chain joins TRBV9 and TRBJ2-4, with D tentatively TRBD2 (6 bases). The J call could be wrong; TRBJ2-7 is a better fit for the DNA end. Germline CDR1 SGDLS, CDR2 YYNGEE. This CDR3 region has 15 residues. CDR3 coding DNA: TGTGCCAGCTCACGTGCCACGGGGGAGACCTACGAGCAGTACTTC. The encoded protein is CASSRATGETYEQYF.

The rearrangement uses TRBV6-6 and TRBJ1-1; D is possibly TRBD1 (6 bases). This CDR3 is built from 14 residues. Between the trimmed V and J ends, which lost 0 bases and 4 bases, there was a span of 9 bases. The germline CDR1 and CDR2 sequences are MNHNY and SVGAGI (reference sequence). CDR3 sequence: CASSYSDSSTEAFF. CDR3 nucleotide sequence: TGTGCCAGCAGTTACTCGGACAGCTCCACTGAAGCTTTCTTT.

This clonotype was detected once. The junction departs from germline at one end; a sequencing error may be responsible. This chain uses TRBV4-1 with TRBJ1-1; 7 bases agree with TRBD1. The CDR3 consists of 15 residues. Per the germline V gene, CDR1 is MGHRA and CDR2 is YSYEKL. The CDR3 coding sequence is TGCGCCAGCAGCCAAGAGGGAACAGGGGTGGCTGAAGTTTTCTTT. As protein: CASSQEGTGVAEVFF.

This chain joins TRBV29-1 and TRBJ1-5; D unresolved. The V and J ends lost 1 base and 9 bases respectively, with 13 bases between them. The V gene's germline CDR1 is SQVTM and CDR2 ANQGSEA. The CDR3 loop spans 13 amino acids. DNA for the CDR3: TGCAGCGTTGAAGCGGGCCCAGGACGGCCCCAGCATTTT. It yields the protein CSVEAGPGRPQHF.

Only a few counts were recorded for this clonotype. This chain joins TRBV11-2 and TRBJ2-7; D ambiguous. This CDR3 has 11 residues. Germline assignment: CDR1 SGHAT and CDR2 FQNNGV. V lost 4 bases, J lost 5 bases, and 6 bases lay in between. CDR3 sequence reads: CASSSSDEQYF. CDR3 coding DNA: TGTGCCAGCAGCTCTTCGGACGAGCAGTACTTC.

The CDR3 region has the DNA TGCGCCAGCAGCCAGTTGGGCGGTCTACCTAACGAGCAGTACTTC. Translation gives CASSQLGGLPNEQYF. This chain uses TRBV4-1 with TRBJ2-7; D is unresolved. This CDR3 contains 15 residues. V lost 3 bases and J 5 bases, leaving 17 bases between the germline ends. Germline lookup yields CDR1 MGHRA and CDR2 YSYEKL.

Notes on this clonotype: A read error may account for a junction end that differs from germline. The CDR3 DNA sequence: TGTGCCATCGGGACAGCTGATCAGCCCCTGCATTTT. Protein: CAIGTADQPLHF. The chain has TRBV10-3 and TRBJ1-5; 7 bases fit TRBD1. There are 12 residues in the CDR3. CDR1 is ENHRY and CDR2 is SYGVKD in the germline V gene.